One and the same sample provided the 32 T cell receptor beta chains below, sequenced in a study of Graves' ophthalmopathy and Graves' hyperthyroidism. Transcripts of RNA were the source for amplifying TCR beta CDR3 regions. First-round RT-PCR relied on HTBI primers, and a second-round multiplex PCR came next. Each CDR3 protein is one row after TCRdb ran MiXCR on the multiplex PCR reads. The repertoire consists of hundreds of thousands of distinct CDR3 sequences, with around 15% occurring once and the leading ten covering roughly 10%. What was sequenced was blood. All receptors come from a woman younger than 45 with Graves' ophthalmopathy.

In its sample, this clonotype was seen many times. The chain's CDR3 is CASSQRQAPQETQYF. CDR3 in DNA: TGCGCCAGCAGTCAGAGACAGGCGCCTCAAGAGACCCAGTACTTC. The gene calls are TRBV5-1 and TRBJ2-5; a possible D gene is TRBD1 (6 bases). The CDR3 runs to 15 residues. V shed 5 bases and J shed 2 bases, with 16 bases lying between them. CDR1 is SGHRS, CDR2 YFSETQ, per germline.

The sample holds many counts of this clonotype. This chain links TRBV16 with TRBJ1-1; the D gene is possibly TRBD1 (5 bases). The CDR3 loop spans 15 amino acids. CDR1 KGHSY and CDR2 FQNENV come from the germline V gene. V was clipped by 0 bases and J by 1 base, with 9 bases between them. The CDR3 protein is CASSQSRQRNTEAFF. CDR3 in DNA: TGTGCCAGCAGCCAATCTAGACAGAGGAACACTGAAGCTTTCTTT. The whole variable domain, remainder taken from reference TRBV16 and TRBJ1-1, is GEEVAQTPKHLVRGEGQKAKLYCAPIKGHSYVFWYQQVLKNEFKFLISFQNENVFDETGMPKERFSAKCLPNSPCSLEIQATKLEDSAVYFCASSQSRQRNTEAFFGQGTRLTVV.

This sequence joins TRBV4-2 and TRBJ2-5; D is unresolved. This CDR3 has 14 residues. CDR1 LGHNA and CDR2 YNFKEQ come from the germline V gene. Trimming cost V 0 bases and J 7 bases, with 12 bases left between them. The CDR3 DNA reads as TGTGCCAGCAGCCAAGATCACGGGTCTGTGACCCAGTACTTC. Its protein is CASSQDHGSVTQYF.

The table lists this clonotype with many counts. This chain joins TRBV12-3 or TRBV12-4 and TRBJ2-7; D perhaps matches TRBD1 (6 bases). The CDR3 is made up of 12 amino acids. V gave up 4 bases and J gave up 4 bases, with 8 bases separating them. This chain's CDR3 is CASSSTGYEQYF. In DNA form, the CDR3 reads TGTGCCAGCAGTTCGACAGGTTACGAGCAGTACTTC.

About this clonotype: Since a much larger clone is just one base distant, this may be a read error. The chain joins TRBV29-1 to TRBJ1-1; D is possibly TRBD1 (6 bases). Germline V gives CDR1 SQVTM, CDR2 ANQGSEA. The CDR3 runs to 13 residues. CDR3 DNA: TGCAGCGTTGGGGGGGCTGTGAACACTGAATCTTTCTTT. This encodes CSVGGAVNTESFF.

This clonotype showed up many times. V is TRBV5-1 and J is TRBJ2-7, with no clear D. Trimming took off 5 bases at V and 6 bases at J, with 9 bases between the two ends. Germline loops: CDR1 SGHRS, CDR2 YFSETQ. The CDR3 spans 11 residues. The CDR3 coding sequence is TGCGCCAGCAGTAAAGGCTCCGAGCAGTACTTC. It codes for CASSKGSEQYF.

Many counts were recorded for this clonotype. The chain employs TRBV2 and TRBJ2-7, with D possibly being TRBD1 (5 bases). The CDR3 loop spans 15 amino acids. CDR1 and CDR2 (germline): SNHLY, FYNNEI. Trimming took off 8 bases at V and 3 bases at J, with 20 bases between the two ends. CDR3 amino acids: CASLLGQGFHYEQYF. The CDR3 bases are TGTGCCAGCCTCCTGGGGCAGGGTTTCCACTACGAGCAGTACTTC.

This clonotype was detected many times. The chain couples TRBV6-4 to TRBJ2-5, with 8 bases matching TRBD2. The CDR3 extends over 15 amino acids. V shed 2 bases, J shed 6 bases, and the junction held 8 bases outside the gene matches. Germline lookup yields CDR1 MRHNA and CDR2 SNTAGT. This chain's CDR3 is CASSDTTSGSQTQYF. The DNA for the CDR3 is TGTGCCAGCAGTGACACTACTAGCGGATCCCAGACCCAGTACTTC.

The chain joins TRBV12-3 or TRBV12-4 to TRBJ1-5, with 9 bases that match TRBD1. This CDR3 is 16 amino acids long. With V trimmed by 6 bases and J by 2 bases, 8 bases remained unmatched. The CDR3 is CASRPQGALGNQPQHF. CDR3 bases: TGTGCCAGCAGACCACAGGGGGCGTTGGGCAATCAGCCCCAGCATTTT.

Ten or more counts support this clonotype. The gene calls are TRBV5-1 and TRBJ2-7, with 9 bases identical to TRBD2. Germline V gives CDR1 SGHRS, CDR2 YFSETQ. Germline trimming cut 3 bases from V and 3 bases from J; bases unmatched to any gene: 10. The CDR3 contains 16 residues. Here the CDR3 reads CASSSGTSRHLYEQYF. CDR3 sequence (DNA): TGCGCCAGCAGCTCCGGGACTAGCCGTCACCTCTACGAGCAGTACTTC.

This clonotype has just a few counts. This chain links TRBV5-5 with TRBJ1-2, with 7 nucleotides matching TRBD1. Trimming at V came to 0 bases and at J to 7 bases, leaving 12 bases not matched to a gene. The CDR3 spans 16 residues. Germline V lookup: CDR1 SGHKS, CDR2 YYEKEE (reference sequence). CDR3 amino acids: CASSLAGDRLMGGYTF. The CDR3 bases are TGTGCCAGCAGCTTGGCCGGGGACAGATTAATGGGTGGCTACACCTTC.

The rearrangement links TRBV6-5 to TRBJ2-5; TRBD2 might be the D (5 bases). The germline V and J ends were trimmed by 0 bases and 4 bases, with 9 bases remaining between them. Germline lookup yields CDR1 MNHEY and CDR2 SVGAGI. The CDR3 contains 14 residues. CDR3 sequence reads: CASSYSGVGETQYF. The CDR3 DNA is TGTGCCAGCAGTTACTCCGGGGTAGGAGAGACCCAGTACTTC.

The chain carries TRBV6-2 or TRBV6-3 and TRBJ2-5; D is ambiguous. Germline CDR1 is MNHEY and CDR2 is SVGEGT. The CDR3 length is 14 residues. Deletions cut 2 bases from V and 1 base from J, with 8 bases between. CDR3 in DNA: TGTGCCAGCAGTTACGGCTCGCTCCAAGAGACCCAGTACTTC. This gives the protein CASSYGSLQETQYF.

The rearrangement uses TRBV4-1 and TRBJ1-1; TRBD1 agrees at 10 bases. V was clipped by 3 bases and J by 4 bases; unmatched bases: 5. The CDR3 totals 15 residues. Germline V gives CDR1 MGHRA, CDR2 YSYEKL. CDR3 protein: CASSHPGQGPTEAFF. The CDR3 bases are TGCGCCAGCAGCCACCCGGGACAGGGGCCCACTGAAGCTTTCTTT.

There are many counts of this clonotype. The chain recombines TRBV20-1 with TRBJ2-5; 9 bases are a match to TRBD2. CDR1 is DFQATT and CDR2 is SNEGSKA in the germline V gene (reference sequence). The CDR3 totals 13 residues. The junction had 5 bases not matched to a gene; V was cut back by 5 bases and J by 4 bases. CDR3 in amino acids: CSAPTSGLETQYF. CDR3 nucleotide sequence: TGCAGTGCTCCTACTAGCGGGCTAGAGACCCAGTACTTC.

The sample holds many counts of this clonotype. V gene TRBV19 combines with J gene TRBJ2-7; the match to TRBD1 covers 11 bases. The germline gives CDR1 LNHDA, CDR2 SQIVND (reference sequence). Losses at the gene ends were 3 bases for V and 4 bases for J; bases not matched to a gene: 2. The CDR3 length is 14 residues. As DNA, the CDR3 is TGTGCCAGTAGTATCGGGACAGGGGGATACGAGCAGTACTTC. Translating gives CASSIGTGGYEQYF.

This clonotype was found a few times. The CDR3 DNA reads as TGTGCCAGCATTGCCGGCCTCCGGGACGGGGCCCCCTACGAGCAGTACTTC. It is translated as CASIAGLRDGAPYEQYF. V and J are TRBV28 and TRBJ2-7; D may match TRBD1 or TRBD2 (5 bases each). Trimming took off 7 bases at V and 2 bases at J, with 24 bases between the two ends. This CDR3 is 17 amino acids long. Germline V gene data show CDR1 as MDHEN and CDR2 as SYDVKM.

This clonotype was seen ten or more times. V gene TRBV6-2 or TRBV6-3 combines with J gene TRBJ1-2; no firm D call. The CDR3 sequence is 14 residues long. V dropped 3 bases and J dropped 3 bases, with 11 bases sitting between them. CDR1 and CDR2 from the germline V gene are MNHEY and SVGEGT. The CDR3 region has the DNA TGTGCCAGCAGTTATGCGGTCGGCCACTATGGCTACACCTTC. Translating it yields CASSYAVGHYGYTF.

In this sample, this clonotype turned up many times. The chain recombines TRBV19 with TRBJ2-7; no firm D call. The CDR3 extends over 13 amino acids. Germline V gene lookup returns CDR1 LNHDA and CDR2 SQIVND (reference sequence). The ends were cut back, 3 bases at V and 2 bases at J, with 8 bases in the middle. CDR3 residues: CASSMNAAYEQYF. The CDR3 DNA sequence: TGTGCCAGTAGTATGAACGCCGCCTACGAGCAGTACTTC. The variable domain in full, completed from reference TRBV19 and TRBJ2-7, reads DGGITQSPKYLFRKEGQNVTLSCEQNLNHDAMYWYRQDPGQGLRLIYYSQIVNDFQKGDIAEGYSVSREKKESFPLTVTSAQKNPTAFYLCASSMNAAYEQYFGPGTRLTVT.

This clonotype was seen at least ten times. This chain joins TRBV20-1 and TRBJ2-5; TRBD1 matches 8 bases. Per the germline V gene, CDR1 is DFQATT and CDR2 is SNEGSKA (reference sequence). This CDR3 contains 14 residues. Trimming took 8 bases from V and 5 from J; bases not matched to a gene: 13. CDR3 loop: CSPGPDRAGETQYF. The CDR3 DNA is TGCAGTCCTGGCCCGGACAGGGCAGGCGAGACCCAGTACTTC.

This clonotype has a count of ten or more. This sequence joins TRBV11-3 and TRBJ2-5, with D perhaps TRBD1 (7 bases). Germline V lookup: CDR1 SGHNT, CDR2 YENEEA. The CDR3 is 16 residues long. Trimming removed 5 bases at V and 2 bases at J, with 18 bases between. The CDR3 sequence: CASSRRQGGLQETQYF. CDR3 DNA: TGTGCCAGCAGCCGAAGGCAGGGGGGTCTACAAGAGACCCAGTACTTC.

A few counts support this clonotype. The chain has TRBV3-1 and TRBJ2-7; 8 positions agree with TRBD2. Germline-derived CDR1 and CDR2 are LGHDT and YNNKEL (reference sequence). Trimming cost V 4 bases and J 7 bases; bases outside gene matches: 15. The CDR3 sequence is 16 residues long. CDR3 loop: CASSRNPGLGVGEQYF. The CDR3 nucleotides read TGTGCCAGCAGCCGAAACCCGGGACTAGGTGTAGGGGAGCAGTACTTC.

This clonotype has a count of ten or more. The CDR3 DNA is TGTGCCAGCTCACAAACCCGGACAGGGACGAGTGGCACTGAAGCTTTCTTT. Its protein is CASSQTRTGTSGTEAFF. The chain combines TRBV18 with TRBJ1-1, with 8 nucleotides matching TRBD1. The V gene's germline CDR1 is KGHSH and CDR2 LQKENI. The length of the CDR3 is 17 residues. Unmatched junction bases numbered 14, after V lost 4 bases and J lost 4 bases.

Many counts were recorded for this clonotype. This chain joins TRBV6-5 and TRBJ1-1, with 8 bases that match TRBD1. Germline loops: CDR1 MNHEY, CDR2 SVGAGI. V dropped 6 bases and J dropped 0; count of bases not matched to a gene: 3. CDR3 length: 14 residues. CDR3 sequence (DNA): TGTGCCAGCAGCAAGGACAGGGTGAACACTGAAGCTTTCTTT. This sequence encodes CASSKDRVNTEAFF.

This clonotype has ten or more counts. V usage is TRBV28 and J usage is TRBJ1-6, with D unclear. CDR3 size: 16 residues. Germline assignment: CDR1 MDHEN and CDR2 SYDVKM. The V and J ends lost 5 bases and 2 bases respectively, with 13 bases between them. In DNA, the CDR3 is TGTGCCAGCAGTGGGGTTGGTGGACCCTATAATTCACCCCTCCACTTT. Its protein is CASSGVGGPYNSPLHF. The full variable domain, completed using reference TRBV28 and TRBJ1-6, is DVKVTQSSRYLVKRTGEKVFLECVQDMDHENMFWYRQDPGLGLRLIYFSYDVKMKEKGDIPEGYSVSREKKERFSLILESASTNQTSMYLCASSGVGGPYNSPLHFGNGTRLTVT.

The table lists this clonotype with many counts. The rearrangement uses TRBV6-1 and TRBJ2-5; D may be TRBD2 (5 bases). The V end was cut by 3 bases, the J end by 4 bases, with 12 bases between. The CDR3 loop spans 14 amino acids. Germline V gene lookup returns CDR1 MNHNS and CDR2 SASEGT. Here the CDR3 DNA reads TGTGCCAGCAGTGACGAGGGATGGAGAGAGACCCAGTACTTC. Translating gives CASSDEGWRETQYF.

At least ten counts were recorded for this clonotype. This chain connects TRBV20-1 to TRBJ2-7; 14 positions agree with TRBD2. The CDR3 is 14 residues long. After removal of 3 bases from V and 6 bases from J, the junction contained 4 bases not matched to a gene. Germline V CDR1 and CDR2: DFQATT, SNEGSKA (reference sequence). The CDR3 DNA reads TGCAGTGCTAGTCGAGGACTAGCGGGAGGCGAGCAGTACTTC. Its translation: CSASRGLAGGEQYF.

This clonotype came up many times. The chain recombines TRBV4-1 with TRBJ1-1; D is perhaps TRBD1 (5 bases). The CDR3 is made up of 16 amino acids. Germline V gene lookup returns CDR1 MGHRA and CDR2 YSYEKL. Trimming cost V 1 base and J 0 bases, with 12 bases left between them. The DNA of the CDR3 is TGCGCCAGCAGCCAAGTTCGGACGACAGTGAACACTGAAGCTTTCTTT. This translates into CASSQVRTTVNTEAFF.

In this sample, this clonotype turned up many times. In DNA form, the CDR3 reads TGTGCCAGTATGTTAAGTAGCAATCAGCCCCAGCATTTT. This gives the protein CASMLSSNQPQHF. The chain links TRBV19 to TRBJ1-5; D ambiguous. V was clipped by 7 bases and J by 0 bases, with 7 bases between them. In germline, CDR1 is LNHDA, CDR2 SQIVND (reference sequence). This CDR3 spans 13 amino acids.

A word on this clonotype: At one boundary the junction diverges from the germline segment, which might be a read error. V usage is TRBV5-1 and J usage is TRBJ2-7; a weak D match, TRBD2 (5 bases). Germline V gene sequence: CDR1 SGHRS, CDR2 YFSETQ. The CDR3 runs to 13 residues. The DNA for the CDR3 is TGCGCCAGGAGCTTTGCTGGGAGCTCCCAGCAGTACTTC. Amino acid sequence: CARSFAGSSQQYF.

This clonotype occurred many times. The J gene is TRBJ2-2, the V gene TRBV29-1; TRBD1 is a possible D gene (6 bases). The germline V and J ends were trimmed by 7 bases and 0 bases, with 15 bases remaining between them. Germline V lookup: CDR1 SQVTM, CDR2 ANQGSEA. The CDR3 contains 15 residues. The CDR3 bases are TGCAGCGCCACAGGGACCCTCCCGAACACCGGGGAGCTGTTTTTT. As protein: CSATGTLPNTGELFF.

This clonotype was recorded at least ten times. CDR3 coding DNA: TGCGCCAGCAGCCAGGGTGCAGGGCGATCTAGCAATCAGCCCCAGCATTTT. Protein sequence: CASSQGAGRSSNQPQHF. The chain employs TRBV4-1 and TRBJ1-5; a possible D gene is TRBD1 (5 bases). Per the germline V gene, CDR1 is MGHRA and CDR2 is YSYEKL. With 3 bases removed from V and 0 bases from J, the gap between germline ends came to 15 bases. The CDR3 has 17 amino acids.